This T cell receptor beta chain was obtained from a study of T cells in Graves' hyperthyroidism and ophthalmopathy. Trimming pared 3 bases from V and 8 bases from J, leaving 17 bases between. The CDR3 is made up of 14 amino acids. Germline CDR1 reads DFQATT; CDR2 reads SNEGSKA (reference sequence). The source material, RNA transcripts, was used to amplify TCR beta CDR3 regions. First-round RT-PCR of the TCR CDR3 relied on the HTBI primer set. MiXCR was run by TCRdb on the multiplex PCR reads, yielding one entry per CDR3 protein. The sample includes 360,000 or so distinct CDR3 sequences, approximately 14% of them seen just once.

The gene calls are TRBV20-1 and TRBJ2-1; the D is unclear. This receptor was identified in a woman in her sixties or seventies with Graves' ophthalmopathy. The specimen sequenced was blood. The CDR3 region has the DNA TGCAGTGCTAGGGGGTCCCCTCAAGAGTATGAGCAGTTCTTC. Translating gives CSARGSPQEYEQFF.